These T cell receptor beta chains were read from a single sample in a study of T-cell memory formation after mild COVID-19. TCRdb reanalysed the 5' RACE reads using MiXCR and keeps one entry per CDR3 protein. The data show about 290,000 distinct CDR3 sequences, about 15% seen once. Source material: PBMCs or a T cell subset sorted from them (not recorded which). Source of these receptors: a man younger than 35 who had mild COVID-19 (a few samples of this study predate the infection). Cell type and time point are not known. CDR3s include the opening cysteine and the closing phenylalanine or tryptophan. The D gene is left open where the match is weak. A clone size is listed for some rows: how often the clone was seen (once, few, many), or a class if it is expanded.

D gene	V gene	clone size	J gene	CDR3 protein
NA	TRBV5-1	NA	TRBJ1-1	CASSSSDGGSTEAFF
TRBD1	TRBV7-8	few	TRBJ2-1	CASSRRDRMYNEQFF
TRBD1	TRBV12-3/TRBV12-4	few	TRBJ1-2	CASSGTGFGYTF
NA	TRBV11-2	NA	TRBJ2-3	CAGRQVGDTQYF
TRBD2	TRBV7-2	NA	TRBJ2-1	CASSYGLAGETYEQFF
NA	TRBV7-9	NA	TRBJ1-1	CASSLFSEAFF
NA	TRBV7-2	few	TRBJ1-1	CASSSVGGTEAFF
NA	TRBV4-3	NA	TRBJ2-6	CASSQVAGGANVLTF
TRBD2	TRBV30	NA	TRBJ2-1	CAYTPTSGAEQFF
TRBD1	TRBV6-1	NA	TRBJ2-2	CATPDRDRYTGELFF
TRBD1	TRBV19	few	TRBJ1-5	CAIADRDSNQPQHF
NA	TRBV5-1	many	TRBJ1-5	CASSEGMGNQPQHF
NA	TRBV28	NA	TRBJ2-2	CASSFGIRELFF
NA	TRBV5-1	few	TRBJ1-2	CASSSQGVIDYGYTF
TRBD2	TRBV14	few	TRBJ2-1	CASSQQRGLNEQFF
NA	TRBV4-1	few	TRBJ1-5	CASSQVFFWERDQPQHF
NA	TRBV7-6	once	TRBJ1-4	CASSLNRVEKLFF
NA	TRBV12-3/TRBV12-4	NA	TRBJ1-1	CASDGLNTEAFF
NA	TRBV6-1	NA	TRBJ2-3	CASRDSSTDTQYF
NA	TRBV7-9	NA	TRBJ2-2	CASSPRAVGTGELFF
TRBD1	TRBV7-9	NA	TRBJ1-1	CASSFSRFDRGGTEAFF
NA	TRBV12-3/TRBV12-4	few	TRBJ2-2	CASSLFTGRNTGELFF
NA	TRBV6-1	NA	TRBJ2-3	CASSLAGQLTDTQYF
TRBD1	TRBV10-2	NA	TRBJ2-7	CASKWTGGDSYEQYF
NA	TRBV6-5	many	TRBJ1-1	CASYTGTVNTEAFF
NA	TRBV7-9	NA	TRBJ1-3	CASSPRGPSSGNTIYF
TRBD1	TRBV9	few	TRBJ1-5	CASSETGGVEQPQHF
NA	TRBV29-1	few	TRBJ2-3	CSVEVMGVHDTQYF
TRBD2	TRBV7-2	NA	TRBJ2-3	CASSPHSRLAGGPVSDTQYF
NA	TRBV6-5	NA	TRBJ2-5	CASSYRYSGAQYF
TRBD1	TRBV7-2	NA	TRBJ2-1	CASSRSIGQGVGGGGF
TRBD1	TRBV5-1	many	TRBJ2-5	CASSTRTGVEETQYF
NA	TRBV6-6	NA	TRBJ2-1	CASSYDPGNEQFF
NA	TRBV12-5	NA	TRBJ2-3	CASGASDTDTQYF
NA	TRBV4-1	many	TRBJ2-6	CASSRQDSPSGANVLTF
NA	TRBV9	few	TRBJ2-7	CASSVGGGTYEQYF
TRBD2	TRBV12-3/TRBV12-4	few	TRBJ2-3	CASSTSGGAADTQYF
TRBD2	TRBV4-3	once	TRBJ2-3	CASSQSGSGGDTQYF
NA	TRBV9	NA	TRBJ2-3	CASSLSKDTQYF
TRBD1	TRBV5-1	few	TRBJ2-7	CASSRQVLGTGGNEQYF
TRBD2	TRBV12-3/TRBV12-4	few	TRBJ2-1	CASSPHGGDYNEQFF
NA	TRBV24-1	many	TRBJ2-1	CATSDFAGNEQFF
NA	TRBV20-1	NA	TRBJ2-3	CSARRLGTTNTQYF
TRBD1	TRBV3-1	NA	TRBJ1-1	CASSQNRGWNTEAFF
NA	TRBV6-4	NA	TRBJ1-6	CASSDSLRNSPLHF
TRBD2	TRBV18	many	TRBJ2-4	CASSPRLAGALSKNIQYF
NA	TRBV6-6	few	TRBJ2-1	CASVTRGRHEQFF
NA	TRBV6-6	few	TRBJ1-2	CASRTDRNYGYTF
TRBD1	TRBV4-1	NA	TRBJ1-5	CASSRQQGGVNQPQHF
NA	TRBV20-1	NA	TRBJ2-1	CSASRDSYNEQFF
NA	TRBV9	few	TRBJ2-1	CASSAGGAKYNEQFF